This T cell receptor beta chain derives from a study of T-cell memory formation after mild COVID-19. For the study at large: For the most part, TCR clusters were specific to one donor.

This CDR3 is built from 12 residues. Trimming pared 1 base from V and 11 bases from J, leaving 9 bases between. A 5'RACE reaction primed in the constant segment made cDNA libraries of TCR alpha and TCR beta, and these carried sample barcodes and UMIs. One entry per CDR3 protein results from TCRdb running MiXCR on the 5' RACE reads. The data hold about 140,000 distinct CDR3 sequences, with roughly 6.3% observed a single time. Regarding the study as a whole: From day 15 to 85, contracting clones were balanced between CD4 and CD8, whereas later expanders leaned toward CD4+. SARS-CoV-2 specificity of second-wave clones peaking day 37 was unconfirmed.

Many counts were recorded for this clonotype. The antigen is not known. This receptor was identified in an adult woman who had mild COVID-19 (a few samples of this study predate the infection). Cell type and time point are not known. The chain recombines TRBV12-3 or TRBV12-4 with TRBJ2-4, with unresolved D. Specimen: PBMCs or a T cell subset sorted from them (not recorded which). The CDR3 DNA sequence: TGTGCCAGCAGTTTAGGGCCCCTTGTTCAGTACTTC. Translation gives CASSLGPLVQYF.